Below, 17 T cell receptor beta chains from the same sample are listed, as sequenced in a study of CD8 T cells in ankylosing spondylitis. TCRdb re-called the 5' RACE reads through MiXCR, storing one row per CDR3 protein. The sample contains about 240,000 distinct CDR3 sequences, 8% to 9.5% of which appear only once. The source material was blood, either unsorted or a sorted T cell fraction (not recorded which). Source of these receptors: a male donor with ankylosing spondylitis or in good health (not recorded which).

This clonotype was observed many times. V is TRBV7-9 and J is TRBJ2-1; D is tentatively TRBD1 or TRBD2 (5 bases each). This CDR3 is 13 amino acids long. The V end lost 4 bases, the J end lost 8 bases, and 12 bases lay between the germline ends. The V gene's germline CDR1 is SEHNR and CDR2 FQNEAQ (reference sequence). CDR3 sequence reads: CASSSVQGDEQFF. CDR3 nucleotide sequence: TGTGCCAGCAGCTCAGTCCAGGGAGATGAGCAGTTCTTC. The variable domain in full, completed from reference TRBV7-9 and TRBJ2-1, reads DTGVSQNPRHKITKRGQNVTFRCDPISEHNRLYWYRQTLGQGPEFLTYFQNEAQLEKSRLLSDRFSAERPKGSFSTLEIQRTEQGDSAMYLCASSSVQGDEQFFGPGTRLTVL.

This clonotype has ten or more counts. This chain connects TRBV9 to TRBJ2-7, with D unclear. The CDR3 is 14 residues long. Germline assignment: CDR1 SGDLS and CDR2 YYNGEE. The V and J ends lost 0 bases and 6 bases respectively, with 13 bases between them. Written as DNA, the CDR3 is TGTGCCAGCAGCGTAGGGTCTTCCCCCGGCGAGCAGTACTTC. This encodes CASSVGSSPGEQYF.

This clonotype was detected many times. This chain links TRBV20-1 with TRBJ2-2, with TRBD2 matching 7 bases. This CDR3 region has 14 residues. Per the germline V gene, CDR1 is DFQATT and CDR2 is SNEGSKA (reference sequence). Trimming at V came to 3 bases and at J to 9 bases, leaving 10 bases not matched to a gene. The CDR3 bases are TGCAGTGCTAGGGCCCCTAGCGGCCTGCGGGAGCTGTTTTTT. The encoded protein is CSARAPSGLRELFF.

This clonotype was seen repeatedly, ten times or more. V usage is TRBV7-2 and J usage is TRBJ2-3, with D perhaps TRBD2 (5 bases). The CDR3 extends over 14 amino acids. The germline gives CDR1 SGHTA, CDR2 FQGNSA. V was clipped by 5 bases and J by 5 bases, with 14 bases between them. CDR3 nucleotides: TGTGCCAGCAGCCCCTGGACTTTCCAAGATACGCAGTATTTT. Translating it yields CASSPWTFQDTQYF.

This clonotype was observed at least ten times. This chain links TRBV12-3 or TRBV12-4 with TRBJ1-2; possibly TRBD1 for D (5 bases). Trimming pared 7 bases from V and 7 bases from J, leaving 16 bases between. The CDR3 has 13 amino acids. The CDR3: CASTMGHSSGYTF. CDR3 bases: TGTGCCAGCACTATGGGGCATTCATCTGGCTACACCTTC.

This clonotype was recorded many times. The gene calls are TRBV29-1 and TRBJ2-5, with D possibly matching TRBD2 (6 bases). The CDR3 totals 14 residues. V was clipped by 8 bases and J by 2 bases, with 18 bases between them. CDR1 SQVTM and CDR2 ANQGSEA come from the germline V gene. The CDR3 region has the DNA TGCAGCTTCCAGGCGGGGACCCTACAAGAGACCCAGTACTTC. Its translation: CSFQAGTLQETQYF.

This clonotype was detected many times. The chain combines TRBV20-1 with TRBJ2-1; D unresolved. The CDR3 extends over 12 amino acids. V was cut by 0 bases and J by 10 bases, with 10 bases left in between. Germline lookup yields CDR1 DFQATT and CDR2 SNEGSKA (reference sequence). In DNA, the CDR3 is TGCAGTGCTAGAGAGAGCCCCTGGGAGCAGTTCTTC. Translated: CSARESPWEQFF.

This clonotype was found many times. This chain connects TRBV4-1 to TRBJ2-5; D is uncertain. The CDR3 spans 14 residues. In germline, CDR1 is MGHRA, CDR2 YSYEKL. V was pared by 0 bases and J by 3 bases, with 8 bases between. In DNA, the CDR3 is TGCGCCAGCAGCCAAGATCGGGCAGAAGAGACCCAGTACTTC. Its protein is CASSQDRAEETQYF.

This clonotype was seen ten or more times. The chain carries TRBV6-2 or TRBV6-3 and TRBJ1-5, with D uncertain. Germline values: CDR1 MNHEY, CDR2 SVGEGT. With 7 bases removed from V and 0 bases from J, the gap between germline ends came to 16 bases. The CDR3 runs 16 residues. DNA of the CDR3: TGTGCCAGCAATTCATTTGCGGACTATAGCAATCAGCCCCAGCATTTT. Amino acids: CASNSFADYSNQPQHF.

This clonotype was recorded at least ten times. The chain combines TRBV7-9 with TRBJ2-3; 13 bases match TRBD2. The length of the CDR3 is 15 residues. The ends lost 4 bases at V and 6 bases at J; junction bases unmatched: 4. From germline, CDR1 is SEHNR and CDR2 FQNEAQ (reference sequence). CDR3 nucleotide sequence: TGTGCCAGCAGCTCCGGGACTAGCGGGGTGGATACGCAGTATTTT. Amino acids: CASSSGTSGVDTQYF.

This clonotype was found many times. The chain uses TRBV4-3 and TRBJ1-4, with D unresolved. V dropped 1 base and J dropped 10 bases, with 10 bases sitting between them. Germline CDR1 reads LGHNA; CDR2 reads YSLEER. The CDR3 has 13 amino acids. CDR3 nucleotide sequence: TGCGCCAGCAGCCAAGGACGAGGAGCAAAACTGTTTTTT. Amino acid sequence: CASSQGRGAKLFF.

For this clonotype: This may be a read error, as it is one base from a much larger clone. The genes are TRBV7-9 and TRBJ2-7, with D maybe TRBD1 (6 bases). Judging by the DNA end, TRBJ2-1 fits better; the J call may be wrong. CDR1 SEHNR and CDR2 FQNEAQ come from the germline V gene (reference sequence). The CDR3 runs 14 residues. DNA for the CDR3: TGTGCCAGCAGTCGGCAGGGGTTAACCTACGAGCAGTTCTTC. Its translation is CASSRQGLTYEQFF.

The table lists this clonotype with many counts. The rearrangement uses TRBV20-1 and TRBJ1-2, with D perhaps TRBD1 (6 bases). The length of the CDR3 is 13 residues. Germline V gives CDR1 DFQATT, CDR2 SNEGSKA (reference sequence). The CDR3 protein is CSDVTGSNYGYTF. The CDR3 nucleotides read TGCAGCGACGTGACAGGCTCTAACTATGGCTACACCTTC.

This clonotype was counted at least ten times. The chain carries TRBV7-9 and TRBJ1-1; D call uncertain. The CDR3 has 13 amino acids. The germline V gene has CDR1 SEHNR and CDR2 FQNEAQ (reference sequence). V lost 6 bases and J 4 bases, leaving 12 bases between the germline ends. CDR3 bases: TGTGCCAGCAGACTCTCGGAGGGCACTGAAGCTTTCTTT. As protein: CASRLSEGTEAFF.

This clonotype was observed at least ten times. The V call is TRBV11-2, the J call TRBJ2-1, with D perhaps matching TRBD1 or TRBD2 (5 bases each). Germline CDR1 is SGHAT and CDR2 is FQNNGV. The CDR3 loop spans 18 amino acids. The V end lost 2 bases, the J end lost 10 bases, and 27 bases lay between the germline ends. DNA of the CDR3: TGTGCCAGCAGCTTACCCCGTCGGGACCCCGCCCGATTGACAGAGCAGTTCTTC. Encoded protein: CASSLPRRDPARLTEQFF.

This clonotype was seen ten or more times. The chain recombines TRBV10-3 with TRBJ2-7, with D hard to call. Deletions cut 7 bases from V and 0 bases from J, with 13 bases between. The CDR3 spans 14 residues. Germline V gene sequence: CDR1 ENHRY, CDR2 SYGVKD. CDR3 protein: CAIKDPRSSYEQYF. CDR3 coding DNA: TGTGCCATCAAGGACCCCCGAAGCTCCTACGAGCAGTACTTC.

V usage is TRBV7-2 and J usage is TRBJ2-3; D unclear. CDR1 is SGHTA and CDR2 is FQGNSA in the germline V gene. Trimming left V 1 base short and J 0 bases short, with 11 bases between. This CDR3 has 16 amino acids. CDR3 sequence (DNA): TGTGCCAGCAGCTTAGGTCCCCCGAGTAGCACAGATACGCAGTATTTT. Translated: CASSLGPPSSTDTQYF.